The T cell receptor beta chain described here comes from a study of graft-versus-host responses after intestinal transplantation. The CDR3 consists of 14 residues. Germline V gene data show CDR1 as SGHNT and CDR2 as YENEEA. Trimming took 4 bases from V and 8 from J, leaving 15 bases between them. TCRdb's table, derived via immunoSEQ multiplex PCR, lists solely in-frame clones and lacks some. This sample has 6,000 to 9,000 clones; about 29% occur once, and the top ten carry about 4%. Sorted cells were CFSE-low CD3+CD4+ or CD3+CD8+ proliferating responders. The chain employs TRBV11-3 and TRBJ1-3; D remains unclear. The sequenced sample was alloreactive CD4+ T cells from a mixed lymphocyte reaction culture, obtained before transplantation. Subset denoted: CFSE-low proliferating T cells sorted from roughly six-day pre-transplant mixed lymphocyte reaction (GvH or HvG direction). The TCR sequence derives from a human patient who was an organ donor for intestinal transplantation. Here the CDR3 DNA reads TGTGCCAGCAGCTCGACGAGGAACGGGGACACCATATATTTT. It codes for CASSSTRNGDTIYF.